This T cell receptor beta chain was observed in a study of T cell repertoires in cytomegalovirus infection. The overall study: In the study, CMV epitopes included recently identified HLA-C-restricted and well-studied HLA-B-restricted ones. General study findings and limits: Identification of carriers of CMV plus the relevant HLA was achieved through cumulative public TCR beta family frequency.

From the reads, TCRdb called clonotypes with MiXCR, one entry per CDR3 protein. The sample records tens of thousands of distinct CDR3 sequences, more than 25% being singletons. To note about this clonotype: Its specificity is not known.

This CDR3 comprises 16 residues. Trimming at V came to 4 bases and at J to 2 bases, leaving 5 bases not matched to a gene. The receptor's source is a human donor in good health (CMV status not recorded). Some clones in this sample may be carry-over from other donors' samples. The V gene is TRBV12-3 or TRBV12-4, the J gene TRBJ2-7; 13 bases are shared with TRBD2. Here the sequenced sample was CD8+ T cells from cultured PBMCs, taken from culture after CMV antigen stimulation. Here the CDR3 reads CASSSQLAGGTYEQYF. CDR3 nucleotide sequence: TGTGCCAGCAGTTCCCAACTAGCGGGAGGGACCTACGAGCAGTACTTC.